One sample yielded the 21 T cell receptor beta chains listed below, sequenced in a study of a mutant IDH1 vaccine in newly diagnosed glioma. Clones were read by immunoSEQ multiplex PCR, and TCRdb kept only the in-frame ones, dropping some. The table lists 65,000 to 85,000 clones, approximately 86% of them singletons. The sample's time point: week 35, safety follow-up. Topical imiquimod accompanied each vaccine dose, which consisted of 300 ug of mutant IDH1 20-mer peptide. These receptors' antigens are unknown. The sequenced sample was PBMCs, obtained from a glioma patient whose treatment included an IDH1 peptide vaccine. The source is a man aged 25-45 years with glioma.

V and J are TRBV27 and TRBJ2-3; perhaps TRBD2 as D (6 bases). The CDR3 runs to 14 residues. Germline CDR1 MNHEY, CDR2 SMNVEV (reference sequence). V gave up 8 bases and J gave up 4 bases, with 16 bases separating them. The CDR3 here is CASSPGVSPDTQYF. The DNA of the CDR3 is TGTGCCAGCTCGCCGGGGGTCTCCCCAGATACGCAGTATTTT.

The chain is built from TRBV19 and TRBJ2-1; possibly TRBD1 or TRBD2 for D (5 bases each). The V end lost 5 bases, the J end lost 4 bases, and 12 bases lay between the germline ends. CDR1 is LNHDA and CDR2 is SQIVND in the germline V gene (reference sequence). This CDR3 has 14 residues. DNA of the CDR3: TGTGCCAGTAGTCCATGGGACGTTTACAATGAGCAGTTCTTC. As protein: CASSPWDVYNEQFF.

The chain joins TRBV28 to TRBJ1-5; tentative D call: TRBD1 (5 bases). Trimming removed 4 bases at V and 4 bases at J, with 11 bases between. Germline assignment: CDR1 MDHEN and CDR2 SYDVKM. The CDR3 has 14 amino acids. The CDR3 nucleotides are TGTGCCAGCAGTTCGACAGCTCTGAATCAGCCCCAGCATTTT. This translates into CASSSTALNQPQHF.

The DNA for the CDR3 is TGTGCCAGCAGCTTAGACAGGGGGACCCACAATGAGCAGTTCTTC. Protein product: CASSLDRGTHNEQFF. This chain uses TRBV11-2 with TRBJ2-1; 7 bases align to TRBD1. The V and J ends lost 0 bases and 5 bases, in that order; junction bases with no gene match: 4. The CDR3 loop spans 15 amino acids. Germline V gene lookup returns CDR1 SGHAT and CDR2 FQNNGV. Using reference TRBV11-2 and TRBJ2-1 for the parts outside the CDR3, the full variable domain is EAGVAQSPRYKIIEKRQSVAFWCNPISGHATLYWYQQILGQGPKLLIQFQNNGVVDDSQLPKDRFSAERLKGVDSTLKIQPAKLEDSAVYLCASSLDRGTHNEQFFGPGTRLTVL.

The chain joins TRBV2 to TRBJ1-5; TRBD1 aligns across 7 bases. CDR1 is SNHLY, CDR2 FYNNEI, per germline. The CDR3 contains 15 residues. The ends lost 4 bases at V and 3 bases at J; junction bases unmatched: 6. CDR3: CASSGLRGYNQPQHF. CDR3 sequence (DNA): TGTGCCAGCAGTGGACTCAGGGGGTACAATCAGCCCCAGCATTTT.

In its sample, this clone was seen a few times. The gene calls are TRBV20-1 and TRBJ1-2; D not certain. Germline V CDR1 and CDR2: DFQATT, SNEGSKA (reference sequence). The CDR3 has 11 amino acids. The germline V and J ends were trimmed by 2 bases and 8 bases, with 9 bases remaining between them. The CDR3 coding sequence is TGCAGTGCTAGAACTCCGGCAGGCTACACCTTC. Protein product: CSARTPAGYTF.

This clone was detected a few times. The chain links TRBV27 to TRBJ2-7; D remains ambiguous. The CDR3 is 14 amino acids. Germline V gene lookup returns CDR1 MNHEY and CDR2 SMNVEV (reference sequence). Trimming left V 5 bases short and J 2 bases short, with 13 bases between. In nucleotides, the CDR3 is TGTGCCAGCAGTGCCGACCCGCGGCCCTACGAGCAGTACTTC. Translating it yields CASSADPRPYEQYF.

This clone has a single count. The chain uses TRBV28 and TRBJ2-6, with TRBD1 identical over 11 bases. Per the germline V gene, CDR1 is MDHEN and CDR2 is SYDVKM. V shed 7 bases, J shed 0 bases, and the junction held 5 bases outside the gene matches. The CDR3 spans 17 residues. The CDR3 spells CASTGQGASSGANVLTF. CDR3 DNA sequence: TGTGCCAGCACCGGACAGGGGGCAAGCTCTGGGGCCAACGTCCTGACTTTC. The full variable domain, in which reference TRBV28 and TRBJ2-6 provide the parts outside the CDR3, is DVKVTQSSRYLVKRTGEKVFLECVQDMDHENMFWYRQDPGLGLRLIYFSYDVKMKEKGDIPEGYSVSREKKERFSLILESASTNQTSMYLCASTGQGASSGANVLTFGAGSRLTVL.

CDR3 sequence (DNA): TGTGCCAGTAGTGGGACAGCGAACACTGAAGCTTTCTTT. Translated: CASSGTANTEAFF. The V call is TRBV19, the J call TRBJ1-1; TRBD1 aligns across 7 bases. CDR3 size: 13 residues. The trim removed 5 bases at V and 1 base at J, leaving 1 base unmatched. Germline assignment: CDR1 LNHDA and CDR2 SQIVND (reference sequence).

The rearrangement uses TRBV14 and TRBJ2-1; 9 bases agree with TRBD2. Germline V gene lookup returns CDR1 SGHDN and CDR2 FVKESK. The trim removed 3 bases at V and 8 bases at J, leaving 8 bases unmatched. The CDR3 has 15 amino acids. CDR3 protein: CASSQREGRLDEQFF. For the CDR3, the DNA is TGTGCCAGCAGCCAGCGGGAGGGCCGACTGGATGAGCAGTTCTTC.

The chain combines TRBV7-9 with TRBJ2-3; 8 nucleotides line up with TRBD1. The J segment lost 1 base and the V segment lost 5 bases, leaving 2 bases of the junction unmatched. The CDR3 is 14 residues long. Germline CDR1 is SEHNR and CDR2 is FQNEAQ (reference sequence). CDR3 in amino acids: CASSTTGGTDTQYF. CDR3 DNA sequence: TGTGCCAGCAGCACGACAGGGGGCACAGATACGCAGTATTTT.

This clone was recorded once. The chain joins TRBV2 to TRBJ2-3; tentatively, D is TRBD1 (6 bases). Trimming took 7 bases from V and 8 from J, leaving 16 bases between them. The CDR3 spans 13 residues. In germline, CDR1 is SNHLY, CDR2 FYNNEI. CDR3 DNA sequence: TGTGCCAGCACTGTTGGAGAAGGGGGTACGCAGTATTTT. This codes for CASTVGEGGTQYF.

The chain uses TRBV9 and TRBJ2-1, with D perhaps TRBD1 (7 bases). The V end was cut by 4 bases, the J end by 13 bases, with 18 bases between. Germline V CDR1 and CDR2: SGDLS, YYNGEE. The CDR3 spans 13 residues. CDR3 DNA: TGTGCCAGCAGCAGTCCGAGGGGGCGGGGACAGTTCTTC. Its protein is CASSSPRGRGQFF.

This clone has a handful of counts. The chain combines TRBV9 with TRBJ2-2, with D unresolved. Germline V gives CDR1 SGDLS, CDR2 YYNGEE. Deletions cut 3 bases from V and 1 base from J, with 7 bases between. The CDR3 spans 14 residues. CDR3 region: CASSGRVNTGELFF. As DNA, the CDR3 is TGTGCCAGCAGCGGCCGGGTGAACACCGGGGAGCTGTTTTTT.

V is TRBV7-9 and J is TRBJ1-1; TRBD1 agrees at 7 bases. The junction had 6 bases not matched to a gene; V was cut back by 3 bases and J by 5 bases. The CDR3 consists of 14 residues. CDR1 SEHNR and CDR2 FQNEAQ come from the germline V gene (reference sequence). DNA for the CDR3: TGTGCCAGCAGCTTGGGACAGCTCAAAACTGAAGCTTTCTTT. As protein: CASSLGQLKTEAFF.

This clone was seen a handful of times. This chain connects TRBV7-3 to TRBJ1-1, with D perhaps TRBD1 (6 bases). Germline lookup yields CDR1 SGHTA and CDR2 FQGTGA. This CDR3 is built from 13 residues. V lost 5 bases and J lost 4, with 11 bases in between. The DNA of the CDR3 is TGTGCCAGCAGCCATGGACAGACCACTGAAGCTTTCTTT. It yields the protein CASSHGQTTEAFF.

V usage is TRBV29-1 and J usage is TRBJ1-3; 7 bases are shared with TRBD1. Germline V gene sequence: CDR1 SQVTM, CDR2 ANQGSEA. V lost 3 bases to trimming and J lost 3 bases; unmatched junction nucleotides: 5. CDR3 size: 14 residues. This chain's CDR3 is CSVDSQGDGNTIYF. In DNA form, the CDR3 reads TGCAGCGTTGACAGTCAGGGGGATGGAAACACCATATATTTT.

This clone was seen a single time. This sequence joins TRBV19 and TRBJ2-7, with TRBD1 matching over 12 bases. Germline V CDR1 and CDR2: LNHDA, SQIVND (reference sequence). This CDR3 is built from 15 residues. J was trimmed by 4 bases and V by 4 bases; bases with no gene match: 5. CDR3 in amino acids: CASSTGQGAGYEQYF. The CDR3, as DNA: TGTGCCAGTAGTACGGGACAGGGGGCTGGGTACGAGCAGTACTTC.

In DNA form, the CDR3 reads TGTGCCAGCAGCTTGGAACTGCGGGGAGCCTACGAGCAGTACTTC. Its protein is CASSLELRGAYEQYF. V gene TRBV5-6 combines with J gene TRBJ2-7; D might be TRBD2 (6 bases). The CDR3 covers 15 residues. Germline CDR1 and CDR2: SGHDT and YYEEEE. Trimming removed 0 bases at V and 2 bases at J, with 12 bases between.

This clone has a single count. CDR3 region: CASSQRGQDTDTQYF. CDR3 nucleotides: TGTGCCAGCAGCCAACGCGGGCAAGACACAGATACGCAGTATTTT. The chain employs TRBV14 and TRBJ2-3; tentative D call: TRBD2 (5 bases). V lost 2 bases and J lost 2, with 11 bases in between. Germline values: CDR1 SGHDN, CDR2 FVKESK. This CDR3 region has 15 residues.

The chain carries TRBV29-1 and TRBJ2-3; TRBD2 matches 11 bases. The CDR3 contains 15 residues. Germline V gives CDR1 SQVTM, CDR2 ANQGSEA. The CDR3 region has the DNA TGCAGTTTGTCAACTAGCGGGAGTTCTGCAGATACGCAGTATTTT. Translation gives CSLSTSGSSADTQYF.